The 19 T cell receptor beta chains listed next were all sequenced from one sample in a study of blood T cell repertoires in COVID-19 (dated by TCRdb to the early 2020s). Library preparation employed the immunoSEQ multiplex PCR assay. TCRdb obtained this table from immuneACCESS and retained in-frame rearrangements with V and J assigned. These tables miss some clones; where compared with another copy, unresolved V genes account for less than half of the shortfall, and the remainder is unexplained. Counted in this sample were 55,000 to 65,000 clones; around 84% of them appeared once. About 6% of the sample rests with the top ten. Material for sequencing was peripheral blood. Source of these receptors: a woman aged 55-70 years with acute or convalescent COVID-19.

This chain joins TRBV6-5 and TRBJ1-2, with D unclear. Germline lookup yields CDR1 MNHEY and CDR2 SVGAGI. CDR3 length: 13 residues. The germline V and J ends were trimmed by 10 bases and 3 bases, with 15 bases remaining between them. CDR3 residues: CAIMGDIHYGYTF. Here the CDR3 DNA reads TGTGCCATCATGGGAGACATCCACTATGGCTACACCTTC.

CDR3 in DNA: TGTGCCAGAAGCTTCCCACCCCCCCCGGGACAGTTCACAGATACGCAGTATTTT. Encoded protein: CARSFPPPPGQFTDTQYF. The rearrangement links TRBV5-3 to TRBJ2-3; 7 bases are a match to TRBD1. TRBV5-3 is annotated as an ORF whose role is uncertain. V lost 2 bases and J lost 2; bases outside the gene matches: 14. This CDR3 spans 18 amino acids.

The gene calls are TRBV19 and TRBJ2-7, with TRBD1 matching over 10 bases. The trim removed 5 bases at V and 2 bases at J, leaving 6 bases unmatched. The CDR3 contains 15 residues. The V gene's germline CDR1 is LNHDA and CDR2 SQIVND (reference sequence). CDR3 protein: CASSARTGGPYEQYF. CDR3 coding DNA: TGTGCCAGTAGTGCCCGGACAGGGGGACCCTACGAGCAGTACTTC.

V is TRBV7-9 and J is TRBJ2-3; 7 bases line up with TRBD1. The CDR3 covers 15 residues. From germline, CDR1 is SEHNR and CDR2 FQNEAQ (reference sequence). The V segment lost 1 base and the J segment 2 bases; nucleotides outside the gene matches: 3. For the CDR3, the DNA is TGTGCCAGCAGCTTAGACAGGGGCTCCACAGATACGCAGTATTTT. Translation gives CASSLDRGSTDTQYF.

CDR3 coding DNA: TGTGCCAGCAGCCAAGATATGGGCCCCTATGGCTACACCTTC. This sequence encodes CASSQDMGPYGYTF. The chain combines TRBV14 with TRBJ1-2, with D unclear. CDR3 length: 14 amino acids. V gave up 0 bases and J gave up 4 bases, with 9 bases separating them. Germline V gene data show CDR1 as SGHDN and CDR2 as FVKESK.

This chain joins TRBV7-9 and TRBJ2-5; 11 nucleotides agree with TRBD2. The CDR3 has 16 residues. V gave up 5 bases and J gave up 0 bases; unmatched junction bases: 5. Germline V gives CDR1 SEHNR, CDR2 FQNEAQ (reference sequence). The CDR3: CASSAPSGGNQETQYF. The CDR3 DNA follows: TGTGCCAGCAGCGCCCCTAGCGGGGGGAACCAAGAGACCCAGTACTTC. Filled out from reference TRBV7-9 and TRBJ2-5, the complete variable domain reads DTGVSQNPRHKITKRGQNVTFRCDPISEHNRLYWYRQTLGQGPEFLTYFQNEAQLEKSRLLSDRFSAERPKGSFSTLEIQRTEQGDSAMYLCASSAPSGGNQETQYFGPGTRLLVL.

The chain joins TRBV6-5 to TRBJ1-3, with TRBD1 identical over 7 bases. There are 15 residues in the CDR3. Germline CDR1 and CDR2: MNHEY and SVGAGI. With 5 bases clipped from V and 2 bases from J, the junction kept 6 bases outside the gene matches. DNA for the CDR3: TGTGCCAGCAGTACGACCGGGACAGCTGGAAACACCATATATTTT. Its protein is CASSTTGTAGNTIYF.

The chain recombines TRBV7-3 with TRBJ2-3; TRBD2 agrees at 7 bases. The V gene end was trimmed by 3 bases and the J gene end by 6 bases; junction bases not matched to a gene: 3. Germline V gene lookup returns CDR1 SGHTA and CDR2 FQGTGA. The CDR3 extends over 13 amino acids. CDR3 region: CASSLTSRDTQYF. DNA of the CDR3: TGTGCCAGCAGCTTGACTAGCCGGGATACGCAGTATTTT.

The V and J genes are TRBV15 and TRBJ2-2; perhaps TRBD1 as D (6 bases). Germline CDR1 LNHNV, CDR2 YYDKDF (reference sequence). Trimming pared 2 bases from V and 3 bases from J, leaving 7 bases between. This CDR3 contains 14 residues. The DNA of the CDR3 is TGTGCCACCAGCAGACAGGGGTACACCGGGGAGCTGTTTTTT. As protein: CATSRQGYTGELFF.

V gene TRBV6-5 combines with J gene TRBJ1-2; D uncertain. This CDR3 has 15 residues. Per the germline V gene, CDR1 is MNHEY and CDR2 is SVGAGI. Trimming took 4 bases from V and 4 from J, leaving 16 bases between them. CDR3 loop: CASSSPEPGFYGYTF. CDR3 nucleotide sequence: TGTGCCAGCAGTTCTCCCGAGCCGGGGTTCTATGGCTACACCTTC.

This clone was observed a single time. V gene TRBV3-1 (or the pseudogene TRBV3-2) combines with J gene TRBJ2-7; 7 nucleotides agree with TRBD1. Germline CDR1 reads LGHDT; CDR2 reads YNNKEL (reference sequence). The ends lost 0 bases at V and 4 bases at J; junction bases unmatched: 6. The CDR3 runs to 15 residues. This CDR3 is CASSQDQGGAYEQYF. The CDR3 DNA reads as TGTGCCAGCAGCCAAGATCAAGGGGGCGCGTACGAGCAGTACTTC.

The chain links TRBV7-3 to TRBJ2-3; D is unresolved. Germline V gene sequence: CDR1 SGHTA, CDR2 FQGTGA. The V and J ends lost 5 bases and 6 bases respectively, with 9 bases between them. The CDR3 length is 12 residues. CDR3 amino acids: CASSPGPDTQYF. The CDR3 region has the DNA TGTGCCAGCAGCCCTGGCCCCGATACGCAGTATTTT.

This clone is a singleton in its sample. The chain combines TRBV3-1 (or the pseudogene TRBV3-2) with TRBJ1-1; TRBD1 agrees at 8 bases. This CDR3 spans 14 amino acids. CDR1 and CDR2 from the germline V gene are LGHDT and YNNKEL (reference sequence). Losses at the gene ends were 6 bases for V and 5 bases for J; bases not matched to a gene: 8. The CDR3 bases are TGTGCCAGCAGGAAAGGGACAGGTGGAACTGAAGCTTTCTTT. It is translated as CASRKGTGGTEAFF.

The chain links TRBV7-9 to TRBJ1-1, with a tentative D call TRBD1 (5 bases). CDR3 length: 14 amino acids. Germline assignment: CDR1 SEHNR and CDR2 FQNEAQ (reference sequence). V was shortened by 4 bases and J by 1 base, with 10 bases between the two germline ends. The DNA of the CDR3 is TGTGCCAGCAGCTCAGGGTCCGCGAACACTGAAGCTTTCTTT. Translating gives CASSSGSANTEAFF.

The chain joins TRBV29-1 to TRBJ2-3, with 16 bases aligning to TRBD2. Trimming at V came to 7 bases and at J to 3 bases, leaving 19 bases not matched to a gene. CDR3 length: 20 residues. The germline V gene has CDR1 SQVTM and CDR2 ANQGSEA. The CDR3 reads CSATFGTSGGAEVRTDTQYF. DNA for the CDR3: TGCAGCGCAACATTTGGGACTAGCGGGGGGGCCGAAGTTCGAACAGATACGCAGTATTTT.

This chain connects TRBV24-1 to TRBJ1-5; 8 positions match TRBD1. The CDR3 length is 10 residues. Germline trimming cut 11 bases from V and 11 bases from J; bases unmatched to any gene: 4. Germline lookup yields CDR1 KGHDR and CDR2 SFDVKD. The CDR3 loop is CAKNRGAQHF. CDR3 DNA: TGTGCCAAAAACAGGGGGGCCCAGCATTTT.

V usage is TRBV25-1 and J usage is TRBJ1-6; TRBD1 aligns across 8 bases. The CDR3 is 15 amino acids. Per the germline V gene, CDR1 is MGHDK and CDR2 is SYGVNS. J lost 9 bases, V lost 6 bases, and 10 bases had no gene match. In DNA, the CDR3 is TGTGCCAGCAGCCGGACAGGGTCTAATACTTCACCCCTCCACTTT. Its protein product is CASSRTGSNTSPLHF.

J is TRBJ1-2 and V is TRBV6-5, with D maybe TRBD1 (5 bases). The germline gives CDR1 MNHEY, CDR2 SVGAGI. CDR3 length: 13 amino acids. Trimming stripped 7 bases from V and 3 bases from J, with 12 bases between. The CDR3 DNA is TGTGCCAGCACAACAGGTTCCGACTATGGCTACACCTTC. Its translation is CASTTGSDYGYTF.

The chain joins TRBV19 to TRBJ2-7; TRBD1 is a possible D gene (6 bases). V was trimmed by 4 bases and J by 0 bases, leaving 10 bases between them. This CDR3 region has 14 residues. CDR1 is LNHDA and CDR2 is SQIVND in the germline V gene (reference sequence). CDR3 amino acids: CASSTMTGSYEQYF. CDR3 DNA sequence: TGTGCCAGTAGTACGATGACAGGCTCCTACGAGCAGTACTTC. The whole variable domain, filled in from reference TRBV19 and TRBJ2-7, reads DGGITQSPKYLFRKEGQNVTLSCEQNLNHDAMYWYRQDPGQGLRLIYYSQIVNDFQKGDIAEGYSVSREKKESFPLTVTSAQKNPTAFYLCASSTMTGSYEQYFGPGTRLTVT.